One T cell receptor beta chain is described in this entry. What it binds is unknown. Clones were read by immunoSEQ multiplex PCR, and TCRdb kept only the in-frame ones, dropping some. The table shows more than 45,000 clones, with 85% to 90% occurring only once. The record originates from a study of cytomegalovirus exposure and HLA in healthy donors. Regarding the study as a whole: Subsequent analysis of the roughly 120 validation repertoires found a tendency for first-cohort TCR clusters to co-occur. The study designated around 150 TCR beta chains cytomegalovirus-associated.

The sequenced material came from PBMCs. This TCR derives from a young woman in good health and CMV-seronegative.

CDR3 nucleotide sequence: TGTGCCAGCAGCTTCCCTACGCTAGCGTCCCAGTACTTC. Amino acid sequence: CASSFPTLASQYF. The genes are TRBV7-2 and TRBJ2-7; weak D call: TRBD2 (6 bases). The V gene lost 3 bases and the J gene lost 10 bases, with 16 bases spanning the gap. Germline V gives CDR1 SGHTA, CDR2 FQGNSA. This CDR3 is built from 13 residues.